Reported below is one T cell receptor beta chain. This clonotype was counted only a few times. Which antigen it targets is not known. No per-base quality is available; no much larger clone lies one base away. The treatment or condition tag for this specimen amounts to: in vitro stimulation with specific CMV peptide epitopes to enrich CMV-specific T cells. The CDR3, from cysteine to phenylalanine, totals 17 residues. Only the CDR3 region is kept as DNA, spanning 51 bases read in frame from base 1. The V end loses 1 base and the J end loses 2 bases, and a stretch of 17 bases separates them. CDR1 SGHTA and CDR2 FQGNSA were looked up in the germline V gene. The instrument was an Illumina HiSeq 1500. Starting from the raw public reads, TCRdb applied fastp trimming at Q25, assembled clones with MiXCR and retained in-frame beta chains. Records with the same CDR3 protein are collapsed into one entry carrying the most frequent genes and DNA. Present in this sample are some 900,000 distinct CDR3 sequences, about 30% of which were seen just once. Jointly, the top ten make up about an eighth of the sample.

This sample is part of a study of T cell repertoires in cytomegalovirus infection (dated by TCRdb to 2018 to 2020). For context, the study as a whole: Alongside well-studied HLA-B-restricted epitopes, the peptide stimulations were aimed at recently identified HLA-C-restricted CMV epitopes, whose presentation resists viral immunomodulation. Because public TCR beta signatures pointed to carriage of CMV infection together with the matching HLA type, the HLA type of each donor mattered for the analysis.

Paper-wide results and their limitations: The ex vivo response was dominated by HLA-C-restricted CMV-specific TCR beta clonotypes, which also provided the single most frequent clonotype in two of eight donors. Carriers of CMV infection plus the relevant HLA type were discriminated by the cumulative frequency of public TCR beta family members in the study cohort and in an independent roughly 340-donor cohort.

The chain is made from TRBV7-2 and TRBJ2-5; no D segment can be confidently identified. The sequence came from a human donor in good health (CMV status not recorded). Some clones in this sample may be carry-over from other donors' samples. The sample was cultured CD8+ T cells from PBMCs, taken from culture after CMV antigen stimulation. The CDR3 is CASSLDSWQAVQETQYF. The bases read TGTGCCAGCAGCTTAGATTCCTGGCAGGCGGTTCAAGAGACCCAGTACTTC.